This T cell receptor (beta chain) was captured in a study of T cell responses to AZD1222 COVID-19 vaccine. The length of the CDR3 is 14 residues. The germline CDR1 and CDR2 sequences are SGHNT and YYREEE (reference sequence). V was clipped by 0 bases and J by 3 bases, with 9 bases between them. Assay used: immunoSEQ multiplex PCR; TCRdb lists only in-frame clones, some missing. The repertoire consists of roughly 120,000 clones, with 88% occurring once and the leading ten covering over 7.5%. The chain employs TRBV5-4 and TRBJ1-1; D uncertain. The material sequenced was peripheral blood, taken on day 0 of AZD1222 vaccination. The clonotype was recovered from an adult in good health. For the CDR3, the DNA is TGTGCCAGCAGCTTGGCCTGGCAAGACACTGAAGCTTTCTTT. It specifies CASSLAWQDTEAFF.